A selection of T cell receptor beta chains follows, all from one sample in a study of shared clonotypes between healthy human individuals. Here immunoSEQ multiplex PCR was the method, and the copy in TCRdb shows in-frame clones only, minus some. The profile covers 1,400,000 or so clones, with about 98.5% appearing a single time and around 0.33% taken by the ten largest. The sample taken for sequencing was naive CD4+ T cells sorted from blood. The receptor set was obtained from a young man in good health. Each CDR3 is given with its conserved first and last residue. Fields, in order: D gene, clone size, J gene, V gene, CDR3 protein, CDR3 DNA. A D gene is named only where the DNA matches it firmly. The listing skips clone size in some rows; elsewhere it reads once, few, many or a size class.

D gene: TRBD1; clone size: -; J gene: TRBJ2-7; V gene: TRBV10-1; CDR3 protein: CASSRQGVTEQYF; CDR3 DNA: TGCGCCAGCAGCAGACAGGGGGTGACCGAGCAGTACTTC
D gene: -; clone size: -; J gene: TRBJ2-3; V gene: TRBV9; CDR3 protein: CASSLSPADTQYF; CDR3 DNA: TGTGCCAGCAGCTTGAGCCCCGCGGATACGCAGTATTTT
D gene: TRBD1; clone size: -; J gene: TRBJ2-1; V gene: TRBV7-3; CDR3 protein: CASSFSGTGDNEQFF; CDR3 DNA: TGTGCCAGCAGCTTCTCCGGGACAGGGGACAATGAGCAGTTCTTC
D gene: TRBD1; clone size: -; J gene: TRBJ2-5; V gene: TRBV18; CDR3 protein: CASSPRTGAETQYF; CDR3 DNA: TGTGCCAGCTCACCAAGGACAGGGGCGGAGACCCAGTACTTC
D gene: TRBD1; clone size: -; J gene: TRBJ1-4; V gene: TRBV5-1; CDR3 protein: CASGPGTGTGSEKLFF; CDR3 DNA: TGCGCCAGCGGCCCCGGGACCGGGACAGGGAGTGAAAAACTGTTTTTT
D gene: -; clone size: -; J gene: TRBJ1-2; V gene: TRBV6-6; CDR3 protein: CASSSPRGSVDGYTF; CDR3 DNA: TGTGCCAGCAGTTCCCCCAGGGGTTCGGTGGATGGCTACACCTTC
D gene: TRBD2; clone size: -; J gene: TRBJ2-7; V gene: TRBV28; CDR3 protein: CASSTGTSPPSYEQYF; CDR3 DNA: TGTGCCAGCAGCACCGGGACTAGCCCCCCCTCCTACGAGCAGTACTTC
D gene: TRBD2; clone size: -; J gene: TRBJ2-2; V gene: TRBV7-9; CDR3 protein: CASSLTGGPIGELFF; CDR3 DNA: TGTGCCAGCAGCTTAACGGGAGGGCCTATCGGGGAGCTGTTTTTT
D gene: -; clone size: -; J gene: TRBJ2-7; V gene: TRBV7-2; CDR3 protein: CASAFAQKYEQYF; CDR3 DNA: TGTGCCAGCGCTTTTGCCCAAAAATACGAGCAGTACTTC
D gene: -; clone size: -; J gene: TRBJ1-1; V gene: TRBV28; CDR3 protein: CASITSVGGGEAFF; CDR3 DNA: TGTGCCAGCATTACTTCGGTGGGTGGTGGTGAAGCTTTCTTT
D gene: -; clone size: -; J gene: TRBJ2-7; V gene: TRBV28; CDR3 protein: CASSLDSSYEQYF; CDR3 DNA: TGTGCCAGCAGTCTGGACAGCTCCTACGAGCAGTACTTC
D gene: TRBD1; clone size: -; J gene: TRBJ2-3; V gene: TRBV7-9; CDR3 protein: CASSFLQGPGTDTQYF; CDR3 DNA: TGTGCCAGCAGCTTCCTACAGGGGCCGGGCACAGATACGCAGTATTTT
D gene: TRBD2; clone size: -; J gene: TRBJ2-5; V gene: TRBV5-1; CDR3 protein: CASSLVPGLADQETQYF; CDR3 DNA: TGCGCCAGCAGCTTGGTCCCGGGACTAGCGGACCAAGAGACCCAGTACTTC
D gene: -; clone size: once; J gene: TRBJ2-1; V gene: TRBV10-3; CDR3 protein: CAISERDSSYNEQFF; CDR3 DNA: TGTGCCATCAGTGAGCGGGATAGCTCCTACAATGAGCAGTTCTTC
D gene: -; clone size: -; J gene: TRBJ2-2; V gene: TRBV9; CDR3 protein: CASSVVAGSTGELFF; CDR3 DNA: TGTGCCAGCAGCGTAGTTGCGGGAAGCACCGGGGAGCTGTTTTTT
D gene: -; clone size: -; J gene: TRBJ2-2; V gene: TRBV10-1; CDR3 protein: CASSRTENTGELFF; CDR3 DNA: TGCGCCAGCAGTCGGACAGAGAACACCGGGGAGCTGTTTTTT
D gene: -; clone size: -; J gene: TRBJ2-1; V gene: TRBV9; CDR3 protein: CASSVASTYNEQFF; CDR3 DNA: TGTGCCAGCAGCGTGGCGTCAACTTACAATGAGCAGTTCTTC
D gene: -; clone size: -; J gene: TRBJ2-1; V gene: TRBV9; CDR3 protein: CASEKADHLHYNEQFF; CDR3 DNA: TGTGCCAGCGAAAAAGCGGACCACCTCCACTACAATGAGCAGTTCTTC
D gene: TRBD1; clone size: -; J gene: TRBJ1-4; V gene: TRBV5-1; CDR3 protein: CASSRGPLTATGGFEKLFF; CDR3 DNA: TGCGCCAGCTCCCGAGGCCCGCTCACAGCTACAGGGGGTTTTGAAAAACTGTTTTTT
D gene: TRBD1; clone size: -; J gene: TRBJ2-7; V gene: TRBV5-1; CDR3 protein: CASSLGTGGWGTEQYF; CDR3 DNA: TGCGCCAGCAGCCTGGGGACAGGCGGATGGGGTACGGAGCAGTACTTC
D gene: -; clone size: -; J gene: TRBJ1-3; V gene: TRBV28; CDR3 protein: CASSFIGQSLNTIYF; CDR3 DNA: TGTGCCAGCAGTTTCATCGGACAGAGCCTAAACACCATATATTTT
D gene: -; clone size: -; J gene: TRBJ2-3; V gene: TRBV5-1; CDR3 protein: CASIPGPTLSDTQYF; CDR3 DNA: TGCGCCAGCATCCCGGGACCTACCTTATCAGATACGCAGTATTTT
D gene: -; clone size: -; J gene: TRBJ2-5; V gene: TRBV5-1; CDR3 protein: CASSLDVETQYF; CDR3 DNA: TGCGCCAGCAGCTTGGATGTGGAGACCCAGTACTTC
D gene: TRBD1; clone size: -; J gene: TRBJ1-5; V gene: TRBV28; CDR3 protein: CASSPQGGDGNQPQHF; CDR3 DNA: TGTGCCAGCAGTCCCCAGGGGGGGGACGGCAATCAGCCCCAGCATTTT
D gene: -; clone size: once; J gene: TRBJ1-4; V gene: TRBV6-1; CDR3 protein: CASSEGRGQKLFF; CDR3 DNA: TGTGCCAGCAGCGAGGGGCGGGGGCAAAAACTGTTTTTT
D gene: -; clone size: -; J gene: TRBJ1-1; V gene: TRBV5-1; CDR3 protein: CASSPLGRPVNTEAFF; CDR3 DNA: TGCGCCAGCAGTCCCTTGGGGAGGCCCGTGAACACTGAAGCTTTCTTT
D gene: TRBD1; clone size: -; J gene: TRBJ2-5; V gene: TRBV11-2; CDR3 protein: CASSLNRRQGLLKTQYF; CDR3 DNA: TGTGCCAGCAGCTTAAATCGGAGACAGGGTTTATTGAAGACCCAGTACTTC
D gene: -; clone size: -; J gene: TRBJ2-5; V gene: TRBV5-1; CDR3 protein: CASSIDSQETQYF; CDR3 DNA: TGCGCCAGCAGCATCGACAGCCAAGAGACCCAGTACTTC
D gene: TRBD2; clone size: -; J gene: TRBJ2-7; V gene: TRBV7-6; CDR3 protein: CASSLAVSGRYEQYF; CDR3 DNA: TGTGCCAGCAGCTTAGCCGTTAGCGGGAGGTACGAGCAGTACTTC
D gene: TRBD2; clone size: -; J gene: TRBJ2-1; V gene: TRBV18; CDR3 protein: CASSGTSAYNEQFF; CDR3 DNA: TGTGCCAGCTCTGGGACTAGCGCCTACAATGAGCAGTTCTTC
D gene: -; clone size: -; J gene: TRBJ2-1; V gene: TRBV10-3; CDR3 protein: CAIGGTTYNEQFF; CDR3 DNA: TGTGCCATCGGCGGGACCACCTACAATGAGCAGTTCTTC
D gene: TRBD2; clone size: -; J gene: TRBJ2-1; V gene: TRBV6-1; CDR3 protein: CASSVRLAGYNEQFF; CDR3 DNA: TGTGCCAGCAGTGTCCGACTAGCGGGGTACAATGAGCAGTTCTTC
D gene: TRBD1; clone size: -; J gene: TRBJ2-4; V gene: TRBV5-1; CDR3 protein: CASSEGRGQWNIQYF; CDR3 DNA: TGCGCCAGCAGCGAGGGACGGGGACAGTGGAACATTCAGTACTTC
D gene: -; clone size: -; J gene: TRBJ1-2; V gene: TRBV18; CDR3 protein: CASSPDTGASYGYTF; CDR3 DNA: TGTGCCAGCTCACCAGATACCGGGGCCAGCTATGGCTACACCTTC
D gene: -; clone size: -; J gene: TRBJ1-3; V gene: TRBV9; CDR3 protein: CASSATGTGSGNTIYF; CDR3 DNA: TGTGCCAGCAGCGCAACCGGGACGGGCTCTGGAAACACCATATATTTT
D gene: TRBD2; clone size: -; J gene: TRBJ2-1; V gene: TRBV5-1; CDR3 protein: CASSLAIVGLAGGHEQFF; CDR3 DNA: TGCGCCAGCAGCTTGGCCATAGTTGGACTAGCGGGAGGTCATGAGCAGTTCTTC
D gene: TRBD2; clone size: -; J gene: TRBJ2-3; V gene: TRBV29-1; CDR3 protein: CSVEDRGLAGGYGGTDTQYF; CDR3 DNA: TGCAGCGTTGAAGATCGCGGACTAGCGGGAGGTTACGGTGGCACAGATACGCAGTATTTT
D gene: -; clone size: -; J gene: TRBJ1-2; V gene: TRBV10-3; CDR3 protein: CAISVTGGGYGYTF; CDR3 DNA: TGTGCCATCAGTGTTACGGGTGGCGGCTATGGCTACACCTTC
D gene: -; clone size: -; J gene: TRBJ2-1; V gene: TRBV4-1; CDR3 protein: CASSQDGYIRGEQFF; CDR3 DNA: TGCGCCAGCAGCCAAGACGGCTATATAAGGGGTGAGCAGTTCTTC
D gene: TRBD2; clone size: -; J gene: TRBJ2-7; V gene: TRBV28; CDR3 protein: CASSFTTSGGSYEQYF; CDR3 DNA: TGTGCCAGCAGTTTCACGACTAGCGGGGGCTCCTACGAGCAGTACTTC
D gene: TRBD1; clone size: -; J gene: TRBJ1-1; V gene: TRBV18; CDR3 protein: CASSPRTGLNTEAFF; CDR3 DNA: TGTGCCAGCTCACCAAGGACAGGGTTGAACACTGAAGCTTTCTTT
D gene: -; clone size: -; J gene: TRBJ1-1; V gene: TRBV7-2; CDR3 protein: CASSQTARGLNTEAFF; CDR3 DNA: TGTGCCAGCAGCCAAACCGCTAGGGGCCTTAACACTGAAGCTTTCTTT
D gene: TRBD1; clone size: -; J gene: TRBJ2-2; V gene: TRBV5-5; CDR3 protein: CASIPGQVYTGELFF; CDR3 DNA: TGTGCCAGTATTCCGGGACAGGTGTACACCGGGGAGCTGTTTTTT
D gene: -; clone size: -; J gene: TRBJ2-5; V gene: TRBV7-2; CDR3 protein: CASSLSSRSVETQYF; CDR3 DNA: TGTGCCAGCAGCTTAAGTTCCAGATCTGTGGAGACCCAGTACTTC
D gene: -; clone size: -; J gene: TRBJ1-2; V gene: TRBV29-1; CDR3 protein: CSVVTANYGYTF; CDR3 DNA: TGCAGCGTTGTGACAGCTAACTATGGCTACACCTTC
D gene: -; clone size: -; J gene: TRBJ2-7; V gene: TRBV19; CDR3 protein: CASSSGYGSPDEQYF; CDR3 DNA: TGTGCCAGTAGTAGTGGCTACGGGTCGCCGGACGAGCAGTACTTC
D gene: TRBD1; clone size: -; J gene: TRBJ1-4; V gene: TRBV7-6; CDR3 protein: CASSVGQGTNEKLFF; CDR3 DNA: TGTGCCAGCAGCGTCGGACAGGGAACTAATGAAAAACTGTTTTTT
D gene: TRBD1; clone size: -; J gene: TRBJ1-1; V gene: TRBV19; CDR3 protein: CASSRTDRVITEAFF; CDR3 DNA: TGTGCCAGTAGTAGGACCGACAGGGTAATCACTGAAGCTTTCTTT
D gene: -; clone size: -; J gene: TRBJ2-7; V gene: TRBV28; CDR3 protein: CASSLDSAHNYEQYF; CDR3 DNA: TGTGCCAGCAGTCTGGACTCCGCCCACAACTACGAGCAGTACTTC
D gene: -; clone size: -; J gene: TRBJ2-7; V gene: TRBV6-6; CDR3 protein: CASSPRDQTYEQYF; CDR3 DNA: TGTGCCAGCAGCCCCCGGGACCAGACCTACGAGCAGTACTTC
D gene: TRBD1; clone size: -; J gene: TRBJ1-2; V gene: TRBV28; CDR3 protein: CASGRQGDGYTF; CDR3 DNA: TGTGCCAGCGGAAGACAGGGAGACGGCTACACCTTC
D gene: -; clone size: once; J gene: TRBJ1-1; V gene: TRBV7-8; CDR3 protein: CASSLKQSNTEAFF; CDR3 DNA: TGTGCCAGCAGCTTAAAACAGTCGAACACTGAAGCTTTCTTT